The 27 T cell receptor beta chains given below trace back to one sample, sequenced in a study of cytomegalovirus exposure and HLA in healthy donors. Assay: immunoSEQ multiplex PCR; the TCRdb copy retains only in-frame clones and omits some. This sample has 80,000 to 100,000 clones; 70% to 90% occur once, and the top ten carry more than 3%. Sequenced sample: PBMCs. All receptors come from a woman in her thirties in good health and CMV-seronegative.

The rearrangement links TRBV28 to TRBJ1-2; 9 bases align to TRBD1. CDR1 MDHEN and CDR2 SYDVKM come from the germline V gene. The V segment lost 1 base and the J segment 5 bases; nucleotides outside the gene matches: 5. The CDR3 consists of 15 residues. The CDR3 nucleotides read TGTGCCAGCAGTTTATATAGGACAGGGGTGTATGGCTACACCTTC. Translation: CASSLYRTGVYGYTF.

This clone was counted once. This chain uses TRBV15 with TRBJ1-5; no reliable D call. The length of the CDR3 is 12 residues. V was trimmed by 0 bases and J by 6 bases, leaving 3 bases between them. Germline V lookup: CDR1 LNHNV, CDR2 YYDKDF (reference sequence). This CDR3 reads CATSRDSQPQHF. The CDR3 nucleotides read TGTGCCACCAGCAGAGACAGTCAGCCCCAGCATTTT.

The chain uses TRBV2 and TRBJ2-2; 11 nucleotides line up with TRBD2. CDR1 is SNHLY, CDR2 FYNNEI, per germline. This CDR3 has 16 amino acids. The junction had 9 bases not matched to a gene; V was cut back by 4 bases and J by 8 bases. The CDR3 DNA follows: TGTGCCAGCAGTGCCCGGACTAGCGGGCGATCGGGGGAGCTGTTTTTT. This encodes CASSARTSGRSGELFF.

The CDR3 DNA sequence: TGTGCCAGCAGCCGTCAGATGACAGGGCTTACCGGGGAGCTGTTTTTT. Its translation: CASSRQMTGLTGELFF. The gene calls are TRBV9 and TRBJ2-2, with 7 bases aligning to TRBD1. Germline loops: CDR1 SGDLS, CDR2 YYNGEE. The V and J ends lost 4 bases and 5 bases, in that order; junction bases with no gene match: 11. There are 16 residues in the CDR3.

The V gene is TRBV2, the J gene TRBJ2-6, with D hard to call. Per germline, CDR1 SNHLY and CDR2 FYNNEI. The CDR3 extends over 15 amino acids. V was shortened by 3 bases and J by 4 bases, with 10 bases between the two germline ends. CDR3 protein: CASSETPLGANVLTF. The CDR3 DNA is TGTGCCAGCAGTGAGACACCTTTAGGGGCCAACGTCCTGACTTTC.

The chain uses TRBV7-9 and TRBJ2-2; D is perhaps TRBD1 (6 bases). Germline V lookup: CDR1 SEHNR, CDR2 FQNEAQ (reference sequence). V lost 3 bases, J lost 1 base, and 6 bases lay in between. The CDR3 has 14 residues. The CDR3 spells CASSLGQNTGELFF. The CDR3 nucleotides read TGTGCCAGCAGCTTGGGACAGAACACCGGGGAGCTGTTTTTT.

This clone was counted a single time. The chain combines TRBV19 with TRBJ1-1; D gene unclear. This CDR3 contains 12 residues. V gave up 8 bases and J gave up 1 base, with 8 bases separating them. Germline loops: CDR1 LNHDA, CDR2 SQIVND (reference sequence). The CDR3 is CASQLGNTEAFF. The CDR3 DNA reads TGTGCCAGTCAGCTAGGGAACACTGAAGCTTTCTTT.

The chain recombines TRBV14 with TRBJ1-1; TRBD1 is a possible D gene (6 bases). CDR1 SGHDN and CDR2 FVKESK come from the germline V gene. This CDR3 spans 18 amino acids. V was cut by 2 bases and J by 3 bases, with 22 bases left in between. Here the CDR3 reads CASSQFPSRLGGDTEAFF. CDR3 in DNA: TGTGCCAGCAGCCAATTCCCTTCAAGGTTAGGGGGAGACACTGAAGCTTTCTTT.

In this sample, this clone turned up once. CDR3 bases: TGTGCCAGCAGCTTAACACAAGCTTTCTTT. Protein sequence: CASSLTQAFF. The V call is TRBV7-9, the J call TRBJ1-1; D is unclear. Looked up from germline, CDR1 is SEHNR and CDR2 is FQNEAQ (reference sequence). The CDR3 sequence is 10 residues long. V lost 2 bases to trimming and J lost 9 bases, with 4 bases between them.

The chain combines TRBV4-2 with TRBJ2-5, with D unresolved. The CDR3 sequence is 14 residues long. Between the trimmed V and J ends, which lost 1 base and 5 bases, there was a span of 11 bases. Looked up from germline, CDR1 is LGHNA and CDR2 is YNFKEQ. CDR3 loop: CASSQGGSLETQYF. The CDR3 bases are TGTGCCAGCAGCCAAGGAGGAAGTTTGGAGACCCAGTACTTC.

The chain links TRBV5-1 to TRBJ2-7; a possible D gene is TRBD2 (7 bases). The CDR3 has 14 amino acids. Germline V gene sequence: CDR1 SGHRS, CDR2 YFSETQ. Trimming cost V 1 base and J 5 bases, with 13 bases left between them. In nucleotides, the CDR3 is TGCGCCAGCAGCTTGATCGGGGGGCGGGACGAGCAGTACTTC. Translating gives CASSLIGGRDEQYF.

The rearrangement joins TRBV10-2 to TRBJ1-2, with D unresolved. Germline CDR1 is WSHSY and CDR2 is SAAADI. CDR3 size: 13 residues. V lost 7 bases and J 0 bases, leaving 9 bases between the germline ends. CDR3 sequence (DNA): TGCGCCAGCACCAAGCCCCCTAACTATGGCTACACCTTC. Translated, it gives CASTKPPNYGYTF.

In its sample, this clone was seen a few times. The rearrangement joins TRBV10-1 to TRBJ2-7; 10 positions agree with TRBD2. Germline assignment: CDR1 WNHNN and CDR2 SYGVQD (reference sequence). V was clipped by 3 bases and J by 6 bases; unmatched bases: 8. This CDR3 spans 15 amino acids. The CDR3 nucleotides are TGCGCCAGCAGTGAAAGTCTAGCGGGGGTCGGCGAGCAGTACTTC. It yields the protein CASSESLAGVGEQYF.

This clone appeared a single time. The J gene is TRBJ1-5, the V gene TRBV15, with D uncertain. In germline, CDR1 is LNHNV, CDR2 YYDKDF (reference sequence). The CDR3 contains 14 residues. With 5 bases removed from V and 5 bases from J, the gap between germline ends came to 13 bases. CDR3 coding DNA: TGTGCCACCAGCCCTGAGGGCGCGGATCAGCCCCAGCATTTT. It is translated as CATSPEGADQPQHF.

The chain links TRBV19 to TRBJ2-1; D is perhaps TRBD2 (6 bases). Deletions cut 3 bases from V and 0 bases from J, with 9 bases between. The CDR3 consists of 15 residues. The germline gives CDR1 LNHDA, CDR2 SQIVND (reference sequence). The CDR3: CASSIRGNSYNEQFF. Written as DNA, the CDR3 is TGTGCCAGTAGTATCCGCGGGAACTCCTACAATGAGCAGTTCTTC.

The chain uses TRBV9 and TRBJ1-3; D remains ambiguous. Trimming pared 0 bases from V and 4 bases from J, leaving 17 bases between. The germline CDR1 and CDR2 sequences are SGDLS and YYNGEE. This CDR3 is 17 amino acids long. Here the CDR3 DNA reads TGTGCCAGCAGCGTAGAAGTTTGGGAGGATGGAGGAAACACCATATATTTT. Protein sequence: CASSVEVWEDGGNTIYF. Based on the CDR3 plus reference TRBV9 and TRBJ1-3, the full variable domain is DSGVTQTPKHLITATGQRVTLRCSPRSGDLSVYWYQQSLDQGLQFLIQYYNGEERAKGNILERFSAQQFPDLHSELNLSSLELGDSALYFCASSVEVWEDGGNTIYFGEGSWLTVV.

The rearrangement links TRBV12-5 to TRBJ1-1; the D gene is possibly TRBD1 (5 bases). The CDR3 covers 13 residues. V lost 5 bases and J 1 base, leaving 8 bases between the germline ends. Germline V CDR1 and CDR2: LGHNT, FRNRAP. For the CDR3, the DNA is TGTGCTAGTGGTCCCGGGGGGAACACTGAAGCTTTCTTT. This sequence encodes CASGPGGNTEAFF.

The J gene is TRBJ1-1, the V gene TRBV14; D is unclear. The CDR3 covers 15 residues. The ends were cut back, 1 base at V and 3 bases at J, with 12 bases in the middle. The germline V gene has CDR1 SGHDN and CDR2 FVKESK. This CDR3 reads CASSQVALPYTEAFF. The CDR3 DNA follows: TGTGCCAGCAGCCAAGTAGCATTGCCCTACACTGAAGCTTTCTTT.

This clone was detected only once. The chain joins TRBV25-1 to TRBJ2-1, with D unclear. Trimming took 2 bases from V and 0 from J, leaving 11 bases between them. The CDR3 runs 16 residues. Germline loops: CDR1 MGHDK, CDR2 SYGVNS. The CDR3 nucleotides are TGTGCCAGCAGTGAACCCTCCCCTAACTCCTACAATGAGCAGTTCTTC. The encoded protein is CASSEPSPNSYNEQFF.

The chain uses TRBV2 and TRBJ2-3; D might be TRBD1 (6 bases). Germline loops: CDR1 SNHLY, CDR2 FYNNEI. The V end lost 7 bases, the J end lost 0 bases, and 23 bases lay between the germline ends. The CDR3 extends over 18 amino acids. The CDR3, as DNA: TGTGCCAGCAATGGTGGACAGACGATTAGGATTAGCACAGATACGCAGTATTTT. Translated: CASNGGQTIRISTDTQYF.

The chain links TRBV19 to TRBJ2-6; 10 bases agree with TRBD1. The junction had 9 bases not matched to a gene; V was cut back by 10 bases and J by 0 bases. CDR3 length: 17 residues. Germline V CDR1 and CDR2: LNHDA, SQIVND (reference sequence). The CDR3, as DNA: TGTGCCACGGGCGGACAGGGGGACAGCTCTGGGGCCAACGTCCTGACTTTC. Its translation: CATGGQGDSSGANVLTF.

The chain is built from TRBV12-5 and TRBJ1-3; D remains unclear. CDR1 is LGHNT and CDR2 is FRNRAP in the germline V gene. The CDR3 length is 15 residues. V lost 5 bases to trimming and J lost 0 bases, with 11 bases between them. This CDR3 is CASGPSGSSGNTIYF. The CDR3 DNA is TGTGCTAGTGGTCCTTCAGGTAGCTCTGGAAACACCATATATTTT.

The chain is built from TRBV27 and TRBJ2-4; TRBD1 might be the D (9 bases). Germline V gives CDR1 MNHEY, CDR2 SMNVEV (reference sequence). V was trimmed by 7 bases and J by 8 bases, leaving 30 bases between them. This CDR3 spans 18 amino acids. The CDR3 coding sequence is TGTGCCAGCATCCCGCGGGGGGACAGGGCTTCTATAACGGACATTCAGTACTTC. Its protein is CASIPRGDRASITDIQYF.

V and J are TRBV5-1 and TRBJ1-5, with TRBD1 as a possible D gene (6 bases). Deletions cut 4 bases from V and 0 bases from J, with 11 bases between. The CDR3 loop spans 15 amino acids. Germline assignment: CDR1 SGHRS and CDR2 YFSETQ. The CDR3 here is CASSMTGYSNQPQHF. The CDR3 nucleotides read TGCGCCAGCAGCATGACAGGTTATAGCAATCAGCCCCAGCATTTT. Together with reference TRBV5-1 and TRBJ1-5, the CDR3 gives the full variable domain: KAGVTQTPRYLIKTRGQQVTLSCSPISGHRSVSWYQQTPGQGLQFLFEYFSETQRNKGNFPGRFSGRQFSNSRSEMNVSTLELGDSALYLCASSMTGYSNQPQHFGDGTRLSIL.

The DNA for the CDR3 is TGTGCCAGCAGTTTTGATAGCGGGACATCAGATACGCAGTATTTT. Translation gives CASSFDSGTSDTQYF. V usage is TRBV27 and J usage is TRBJ2-3; 8 bases are shared with TRBD2. The germline V gene encodes CDR1 MNHEY and CDR2 SMNVEV (reference sequence). Unmatched junction bases numbered 6, after V lost 3 bases and J lost 4 bases. This CDR3 comprises 15 residues.

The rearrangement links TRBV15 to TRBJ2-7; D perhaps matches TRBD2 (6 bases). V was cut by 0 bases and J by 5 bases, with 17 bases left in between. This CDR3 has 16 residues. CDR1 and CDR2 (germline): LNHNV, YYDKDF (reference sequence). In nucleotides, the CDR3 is TGTGCCACCAGCAGAGATTGGGCGGAGGGGAGCCACGAGCAGTACTTC. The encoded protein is CATSRDWAEGSHEQYF.

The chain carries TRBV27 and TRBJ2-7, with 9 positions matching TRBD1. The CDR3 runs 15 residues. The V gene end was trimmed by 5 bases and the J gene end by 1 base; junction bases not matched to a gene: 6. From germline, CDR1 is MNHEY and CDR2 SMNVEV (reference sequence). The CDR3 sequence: CASSAGTGFSYEQYF. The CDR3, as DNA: TGTGCCAGCAGTGCAGGGACAGGGTTTTCCTACGAGCAGTACTTC.